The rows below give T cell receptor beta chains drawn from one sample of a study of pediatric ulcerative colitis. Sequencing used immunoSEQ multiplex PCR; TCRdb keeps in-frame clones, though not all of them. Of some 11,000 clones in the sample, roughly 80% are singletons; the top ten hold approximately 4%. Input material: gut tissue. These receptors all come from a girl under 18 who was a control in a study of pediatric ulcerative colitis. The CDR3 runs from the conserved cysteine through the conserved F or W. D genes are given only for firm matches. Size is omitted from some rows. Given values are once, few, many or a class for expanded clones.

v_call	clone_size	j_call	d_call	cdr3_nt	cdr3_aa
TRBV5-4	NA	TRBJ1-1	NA	TGTGCCAGCAGCTTGGTTGGTGGGGGCACTGAAGCTTTCTTT	CASSLVGGGTEAFF
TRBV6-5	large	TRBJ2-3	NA	TGTGCCAGCAGTTACTCGATCGGAAAGCAAGATACGCAGTATTTT	CASSYSIGKQDTQYF
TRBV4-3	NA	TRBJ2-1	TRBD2	TGCGCCAGCAGCCAAGATCCAGTCCCAGCGGGAGTTGATGAGCAGTTCTTC	CASSQDPVPAGVDEQFF
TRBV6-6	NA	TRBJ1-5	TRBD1	TGTGCCAGCAGCCTCGGACAGGGGGCTACTCAGCCCCAGCATTTT	CASSLGQGATQPQHF
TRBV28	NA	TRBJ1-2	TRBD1	TGTGCCAGCAGTCCGGGACAGAACTATGGCTACACCTTC	CASSPGQNYGYTF
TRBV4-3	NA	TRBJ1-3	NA	TGCGCCAGCAGCCCCAGGGCAGGATTTATGGGAAACACCATATATTTT	CASSPRAGFMGNTIYF
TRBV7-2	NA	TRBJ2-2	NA	TGTGCCAGCAGCTTAGTGGGGGACTCATACTTAAAGGACACCGGGGAGCTGTTTTTT	CASSLVGDSYLKDTGELFF
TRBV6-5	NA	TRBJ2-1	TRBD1	TGTGCCAGCAGACGTCGGGACAGCTCCAATGAGCAGTTCTTC	CASRRRDSSNEQFF
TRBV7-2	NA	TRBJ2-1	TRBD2	TGTGCCAGCAGCTTAATGCCCAGCGGGGTTTACAATGAGCAGTTCTTC	CASSLMPSGVYNEQFF
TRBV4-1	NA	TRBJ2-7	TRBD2	TGCGCCAGCAGCGCTGGGGGCGGGAGGGCCTCCTACGAGCAGTACTTC	CASSAGGGRASYEQYF
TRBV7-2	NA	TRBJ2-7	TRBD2	TGTGCCAGCAGCTTAGAGGGTAGCGGGACCTACGAGCAGTACTTC	CASSLEGSGTYEQYF
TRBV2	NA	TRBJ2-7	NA	TGTGCCAGCAGTGATTGGCGGACGAGCTCCTACGAGCAGTACTTC	CASSDWRTSSYEQYF
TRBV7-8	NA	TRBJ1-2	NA	TGTGCCAGCGGCGGACTAATGCCAAACTATGGCTACACCTTC	CASGGLMPNYGYTF
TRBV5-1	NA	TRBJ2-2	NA	TGCGCCAGCAGCGGGGGAGCGACTCACGGGGAGCTGTTTTTT	CASSGGATHGELFF
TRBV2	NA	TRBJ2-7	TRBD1	TGTGCCAGCAGTGGCGGGGACAGGGTGACAAGCGAGCAGTACTTC	CASSGGDRVTSEQYF